These T cell receptor beta chains were read from a single sample in a study of vaccination and CD4 T cells after COVID-19. TCRdb independently ran MiXCR on the PCR reads; one entry per CDR3 protein. Counted here are about 11,000 distinct CDR3 sequences, about 57% occurring once; the ten biggest clones make up 10% to 15%. These TCRs are of unknown antigen specificity. The sequenced sample was CD4+ T cells from blood, cultured in vitro. All receptors come from a human donor who had recovered from COVID-19. Each CDR3 is given with its conserved first and last residue. D genes are given only for firm matches. Clone sizes are given selectively: once, few, many, or a class where the clone is expanded.

-	TRBD2	TRBJ2-3	TRBV28	TGTGCCAGCAGTAGGACTAGCGGCACAGATACGCAGTATTTT	CASSRTSGTDTQYF
-	TRBD1	TRBJ2-7	TRBV20-1	TGCAGTGCTCCCCCGACAGGGCAGTACGAGCAGTACTTC	CSAPPTGQYEQYF
-	TRBD2	TRBJ2-1	TRBV4-3	TGCGCCAGCAGCCAAGTGAGCGGGACCTACAATGAGCAGTTCTTC	CASSQVSGTYNEQFF
-	TRBD2	TRBJ2-7	TRBV11-2	TGTGCCAGCAGCTTAAGGTCTAGCGGAGTCTACGAGCAGTACTTC	CASSLRSSGVYEQYF
few	-	TRBJ1-5	TRBV7-8	TGTGCCAGCAGCGTCTGGGGAAGGGGGGAGGATCAGCCCCAGCATTTT	CASSVWGRGEDQPQHF
-	-	TRBJ2-2	TRBV24-1	TGTGCCACCTGGGGAGCAAACACCGGGGAGCTGTTTTTT	CATWGANTGELFF
-	-	TRBJ2-3	TRBV20-1	TGCAGTGGCAGCGATTTCAGACTGGGCGGGGATACGCAGTATTTT	CSGSDFRLGGDTQYF
-	-	TRBJ1-1	TRBV20-1	TGCAGTGCTAGCCCGGGGCTGTCTGAAGCTTTCTTT	CSASPGLSEAFF
-	-	TRBJ2-6	TRBV15	TGTGCCACCAGCAGGACGGCCGGTAGTGGGGCCAACGTCCTGACTTTC	CATSRTAGSGANVLTF
-	-	TRBJ1-5	TRBV19	TGTGCCAGTGGCTCCCACCGGGGACAAGGGGGATATCAGCCCCAGCATTTT	CASGSHRGQGGYQPQHF
few	TRBD1	TRBJ2-5	TRBV7-8	TGTGCCAGCAGCCCAGGGGACAGCATAATGACCCAGTACTTC	CASSPGDSIMTQYF
-	TRBD2	TRBJ2-3	TRBV6-1	TGTGCCAGCAGCCGAGAAGGGAGCGGGGTTGGGGCAGATACGCAGTATTTT	CASSREGSGVGADTQYF
-	-	TRBJ2-3	TRBV18	TGTGCCAGCTCACCACCCGCCCAGGCTAAGGATACGCAGTATTTT	CASSPPAQAKDTQYF
-	TRBD1	TRBJ2-3	TRBV11-3	TGTGCCAGCAGCTCCGGACAGGGGGGCACAGATACGCAGTATTTT	CASSSGQGGTDTQYF
-	-	TRBJ2-7	TRBV2	TGTGCCAGCCGGCGTAGCCCTGGGTTCGAGCAGTACTTC	CASRRSPGFEQYF
few	TRBD1	TRBJ1-5	TRBV7-2	TGTGCCAGCAGCTTGGTGGGACAGGGCAATCAGCCCCAGCATTTT	CASSLVGQGNQPQHF
-	TRBD1	TRBJ1-1	TRBV19	TGTGCCAGTAGTATAGGACAGGGGGCTGAAGCTTTCTTT	CASSIGQGAEAFF
-	TRBD1	TRBJ1-5	TRBV5-1	TGCGCCAGCAGCCCGGGACAGAGCAATCAGCCCCAGCATTTT	CASSPGQSNQPQHF
-	TRBD2	TRBJ2-5	TRBV3-1	TGTGCCAGCAGCCAAGACCCGACTAGCGGCCAAGAGACCCAGTACTTC	CASSQDPTSGQETQYF
once	-	TRBJ1-4	TRBV24-1	TGTGCCACCAGTGACCAGACAGGCGCCAGCGAAAAACTGTTTTTT	CATSDQTGASEKLFF
-	-	TRBJ1-1	TRBV29-1	TGCAGCTCGAGGAAGAACACTGAAGCTTTCTTT	CSSRKNTEAFF
few	-	TRBJ1-1	TRBV7-8	TGTGCCAGCAGCTTAATTTCGGGAACTGAAGCTTTCTTT	CASSLISGTEAFF
-	TRBD2	TRBJ2-1	TRBV12-3/TRBV12-4	TGTGCCAGCAGTCCAATTAGCGGGAGGAACTCCTACAATGAGCAGTTCTTC	CASSPISGRNSYNEQFF
-	-	TRBJ2-5	TRBV2	TGTGCCAGCAGTAACAGGGCCCAAGAGACCCAGTACTTC	CASSNRAQETQYF
few	-	TRBJ2-2	TRBV20-1	TGCAGTGCTAGGAGGCCCGTGGGTAGCCTGGGGGTCACCGGGGAGCTGTTTTTT	CSARRPVGSLGVTGELFF
-	-	TRBJ2-7	TRBV6-5	TGTGCCAGCAGTTACTCGAGGGGAAGAGGGGAGCAGTACTTC	CASSYSRGRGEQYF
once	-	TRBJ2-5	TRBV20-1	TGCAGTGCTAGAGATGGGGTCTTAGCACAAGAGACCCAGTACTTC	CSARDGVLAQETQYF
few	-	TRBJ2-3	TRBV28	TGTGCCAGCAGTCCTATCTCAGATACGCAGTATTTT	CASSPISDTQYF
-	-	TRBJ1-2	TRBV2	TGTGCCAGCAGTGAAGCAGGGGGCTATGGCTACACCTTC	CASSEAGGYGYTF
-	-	TRBJ2-1	TRBV9	TGTGCCAGCAGCGTATCTTACTACAATGAGCAGTTCTTC	CASSVSYYNEQFF
-	-	TRBJ2-2	TRBV18	TGTGCCAGCTCACCGCAACGGCGTGGCCAGGATTATGGGGAGCTGTTTTTT	CASSPQRRGQDYGELFF
-	TRBD1	TRBJ1-2	TRBV19	TGTGCCAGTAGTATCGGTCTGGGACAGGGGAACTATGGCTACACCTTC	CASSIGLGQGNYGYTF